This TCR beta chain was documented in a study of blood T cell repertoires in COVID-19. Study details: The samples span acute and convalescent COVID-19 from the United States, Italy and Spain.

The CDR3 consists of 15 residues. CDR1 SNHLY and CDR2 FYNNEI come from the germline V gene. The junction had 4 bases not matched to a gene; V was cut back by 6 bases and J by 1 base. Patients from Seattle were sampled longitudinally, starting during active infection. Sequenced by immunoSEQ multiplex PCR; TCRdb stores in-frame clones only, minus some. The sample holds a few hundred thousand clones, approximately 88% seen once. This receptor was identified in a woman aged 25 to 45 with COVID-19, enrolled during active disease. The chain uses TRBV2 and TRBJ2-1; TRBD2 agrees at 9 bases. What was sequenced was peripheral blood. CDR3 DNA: TGTGCCAGCAGAGGCGGGGGGGGGTCCTACAATGAGCAGTTCTTC. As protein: CASRGGGGSYNEQFF.